The 8 T cell receptor beta chains reported below all come from one sample, sequenced in a study of prognosis after radiotherapy for stage I lung cancer. Genomic DNA yielded TCR beta CDR3, amplified by two-round multiplex PCR. The use of primers specific to each TRBV and TRBJ gene characterized first-round PCR. MiXCR, applied by TCRdb to the multiplex PCR reads, yields one record per CDR3 protein. This table holds around 11,000 distinct CDR3 sequences, approximately 50% found once. Sample: PBMCs, taken before or after stereotactic body radiation therapy (not recorded which). The source of these receptors is a donor aged 50 or older with non-small cell lung cancer.

This chain joins TRBV3-1 and TRBJ1-5; D not certain. Germline CDR1 LGHDT, CDR2 YNNKEL (reference sequence). V was cut by 1 base and J by 3 bases, with 10 bases left in between. This CDR3 has 15 amino acids. CDR3 sequence reads: CASSQGLEPNQPQHF. The DNA of the CDR3 is TGTGCCAGCAGCCAAGGATTGGAGCCCAATCAGCCCCAGCATTTT.

This clonotype is judged medium-sized. The chain couples TRBV18 to TRBJ2-7; D uncertain. With 1 base removed from V and 5 bases from J, the gap between germline ends came to 12 bases. The CDR3 runs 14 residues. CDR1 is KGHSH, CDR2 LQKENI, per germline. The CDR3 DNA reads as TGTGCCAGCTCACCACGTTCACGAGACCACGAGCAGTACTTC. Translating it yields CASSPRSRDHEQYF.

This clonotype was counted between two and nine times. An end of the junction differs from the germline gene, which may be a read error. The chain carries TRBV5-1 and TRBJ2-4, with 8 positions matching TRBD1. This CDR3 comprises 17 residues. Germline lookup yields CDR1 SGHRS and CDR2 YFSETQ. CDR3 sequence reads: CAISLAGTGLPKNIQYF. DNA of the CDR3: TGCGCCATCAGCTTGGCCGGGACAGGTCTACCCAAAAACATTCAGTACTTC.

This clonotype counts as medium-sized. V and J are TRBV11-3 and TRBJ2-1; perhaps TRBD2 as D (7 bases). Per the germline V gene, CDR1 is SGHNT and CDR2 is YENEEA. This CDR3 has 16 residues. Trimming took 1 base from V and 5 from J, leaving 15 bases between them. The CDR3 here is CASSLGGQRGNNEQFF. In nucleotides, the CDR3 is TGTGCCAGCAGCTTAGGGGGGCAGCGGGGTAACAATGAGCAGTTCTTC.

This clonotype was observed a few times. The chain carries TRBV12-3 or TRBV12-4 and TRBJ2-3, with D tentatively TRBD1 or TRBD2 (5 bases each). V was clipped by 7 bases and J by 4 bases, with 21 bases between them. The length of the CDR3 is 16 residues. The CDR3 DNA reads as TGTGCCAGCACCCACGGTAGAGGGGCGCGGGCAGATACGCAGTATTTT. Translation gives CASTHGRGARADTQYF.

The chain employs TRBV9 and TRBJ2-5, with D possibly TRBD2 on 5 matching bases. CDR3 length equals 15 residues. Germline V gene sequence: CDR1 SGDLS, CDR2 YYNGEE. V lost 0 bases and J lost 4, with 13 bases in between. CDR3 sequence: CASSVASWAAETQYF. CDR3 nucleotide sequence: TGTGCCAGCAGCGTAGCTAGCTGGGCGGCAGAGACCCAGTACTTC.

This clonotype is medium-sized (0.01 to 0.1%) by share. This rearrangement joins TRBV2 to TRBJ2-7; 7 nucleotides match TRBD2. The V gene's germline CDR1 is SNHLY and CDR2 FYNNEI. V gave up 6 bases and J gave up 2 bases; unmatched junction bases: 7. The CDR3 length is 14 residues. CDR3 protein: CASSSPGTTYEQYF. CDR3 DNA sequence: TGTGCCAGCAGCTCCCCCGGGACTACCTACGAGCAGTACTTC.

J is TRBJ2-1 and V is TRBV6-6, with TRBD2 matching over 14 bases. In germline, CDR1 is MNHNY, CDR2 SVGAGI (reference sequence). V trimming: 0 bases; J trimming: 5 bases; junction bases outside the gene matches: 12. The CDR3 runs 20 residues. Here the CDR3 DNA reads TGTGCCAGCAGTTACTCGAGAGGGACTAGCGGGAGTAGGGGAAACAATGAGCAGTTCTTC. Amino acids: CASSYSRGTSGSRGNNEQFF.